A single T cell receptor (beta chain) is shown here with its context. The run depth of the assay was deep. Measured with immunoSEQ multiplex PCR; TCRdb has only the in-frame clones, and not every one. Of some 2 million clones listed, roughly 95% are singletons. Positively selected for CCR7, the CD45RO-negative cells used as naive CD8 cells excluded terminally differentiated effector memory CD45RA+ cells. This specimen comes from a study of shared clonotypes between healthy human individuals. The receptor's source is a man aged 18 to 35 in good health. Sequenced material: naive CD8+ T cells sorted from blood.

Here the CDR3 DNA reads TGTGCCAGCAGCCCCGACAACCACGAGCAGTACTTC. This gives the protein CASSPDNHEQYF. This chain links TRBV7-9 with TRBJ2-7; D is unresolved. The CDR3 runs 12 residues. Per the germline V gene, CDR1 is SEHNR and CDR2 is FQNEAQ (reference sequence). The V end was cut by 5 bases, the J end by 5 bases, with 10 bases between.